This T cell receptor (beta chain) was documented in a study of T cell responses to AZD1222 COVID-19 vaccine. The study, taken as a whole, reports: Elevations in Spike-specific TCR breadth and depth followed administration of two AZD1222 doses. Targets within unmutated variant regions were reportedly found for nearly half of spike-specific TCRs. Clonal diversity was possibly underestimated; the donors were predominantly white British and more often female.

To note about this clone: Its antigen is as yet unknown.

The repertoire was sequenced with immunoSEQ multiplex PCR; TCRdb's copy has only in-frame clones and lacks some. The sample lists more than 110,000 clones, nearly 95% occurring once. The germline V gene encodes CDR1 KGHDR and CDR2 SFDVKD. Between the trimmed V and J ends, which lost 4 bases and 3 bases, there was a span of 9 bases. The CDR3 loop spans 13 amino acids. Second doses that came at about 4 or about 12 weeks were put together. This chain uses TRBV24-1 with TRBJ2-7; D is possibly TRBD1 or TRBD2 (5 bases each). This clonotype originated in an adult who received the AZD1222 COVID-19 vaccine. Sequenced here: peripheral blood, sampled 28 days after the second AZD1222 dose. The CDR3: CATSDRDGYEQYF. The CDR3 DNA is TGTGCCACCAGTGACCGGGACGGCTACGAGCAGTACTTC.